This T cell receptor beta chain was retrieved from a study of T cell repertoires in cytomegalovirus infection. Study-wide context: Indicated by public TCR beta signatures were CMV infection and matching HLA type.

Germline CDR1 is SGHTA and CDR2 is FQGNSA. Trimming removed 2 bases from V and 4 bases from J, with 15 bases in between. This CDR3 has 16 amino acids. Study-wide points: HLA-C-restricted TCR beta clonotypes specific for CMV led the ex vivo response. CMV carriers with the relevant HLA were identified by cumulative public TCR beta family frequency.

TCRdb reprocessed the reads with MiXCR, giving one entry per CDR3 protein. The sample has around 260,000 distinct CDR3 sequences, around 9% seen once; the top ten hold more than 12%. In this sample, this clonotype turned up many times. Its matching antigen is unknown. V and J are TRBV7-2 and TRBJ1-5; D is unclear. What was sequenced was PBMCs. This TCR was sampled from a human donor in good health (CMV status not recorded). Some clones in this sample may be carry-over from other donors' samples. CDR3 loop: CASSLRPWNSNQPQHF. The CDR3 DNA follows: TGTGCCAGCAGCTTAAGGCCCTGGAACAGTAATCAGCCCCAGCATTTT.